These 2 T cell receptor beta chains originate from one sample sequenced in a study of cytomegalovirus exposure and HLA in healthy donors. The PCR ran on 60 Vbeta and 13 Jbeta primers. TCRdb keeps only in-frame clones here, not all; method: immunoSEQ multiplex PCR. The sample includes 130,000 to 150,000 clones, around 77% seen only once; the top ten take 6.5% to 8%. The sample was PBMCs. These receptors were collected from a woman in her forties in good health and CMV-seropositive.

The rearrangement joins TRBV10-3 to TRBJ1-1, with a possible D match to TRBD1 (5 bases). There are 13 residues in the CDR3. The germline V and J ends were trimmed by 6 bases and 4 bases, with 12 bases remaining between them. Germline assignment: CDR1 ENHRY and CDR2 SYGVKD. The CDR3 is CAISRESGTEAFF. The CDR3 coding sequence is TGTGCCATCAGCAGGGAATCGGGCACTGAAGCTTTCTTT.

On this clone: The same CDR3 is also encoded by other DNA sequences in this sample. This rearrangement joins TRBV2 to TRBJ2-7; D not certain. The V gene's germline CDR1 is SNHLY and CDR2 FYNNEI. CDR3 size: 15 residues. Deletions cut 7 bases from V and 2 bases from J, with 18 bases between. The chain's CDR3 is CASTLDFTSPYEQYF. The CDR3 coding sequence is TGTGCCAGCACTCTAGACTTTACTTCTCCCTACGAGCAGTACTTC.